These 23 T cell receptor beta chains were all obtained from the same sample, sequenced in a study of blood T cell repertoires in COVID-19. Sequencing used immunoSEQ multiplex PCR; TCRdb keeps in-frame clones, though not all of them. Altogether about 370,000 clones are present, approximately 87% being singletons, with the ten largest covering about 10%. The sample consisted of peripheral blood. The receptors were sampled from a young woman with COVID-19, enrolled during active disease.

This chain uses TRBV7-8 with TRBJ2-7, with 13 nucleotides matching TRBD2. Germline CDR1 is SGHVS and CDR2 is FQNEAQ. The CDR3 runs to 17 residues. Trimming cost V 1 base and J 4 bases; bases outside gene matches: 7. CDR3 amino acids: CASSLVPGLAGAYEQYF. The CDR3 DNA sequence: TGTGCCAGCAGCTTAGTACCCGGACTAGCGGGAGCTTACGAGCAGTACTTC.

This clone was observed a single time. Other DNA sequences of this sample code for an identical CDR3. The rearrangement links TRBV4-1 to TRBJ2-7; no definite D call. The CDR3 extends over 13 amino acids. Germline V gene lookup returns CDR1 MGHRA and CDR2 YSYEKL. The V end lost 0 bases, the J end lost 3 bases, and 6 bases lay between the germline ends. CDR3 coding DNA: TGCGCCAGCAGCCAAGATTCGCGCTACGAGCAGTACTTC. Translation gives CASSQDSRYEQYF.

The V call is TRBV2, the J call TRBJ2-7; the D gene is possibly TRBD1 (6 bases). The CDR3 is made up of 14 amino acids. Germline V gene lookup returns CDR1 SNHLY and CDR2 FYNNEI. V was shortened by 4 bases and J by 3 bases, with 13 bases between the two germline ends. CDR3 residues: CASSASRGSYEQYF. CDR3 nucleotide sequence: TGTGCCAGCAGTGCCAGCAGGGGAAGCTACGAGCAGTACTTC.

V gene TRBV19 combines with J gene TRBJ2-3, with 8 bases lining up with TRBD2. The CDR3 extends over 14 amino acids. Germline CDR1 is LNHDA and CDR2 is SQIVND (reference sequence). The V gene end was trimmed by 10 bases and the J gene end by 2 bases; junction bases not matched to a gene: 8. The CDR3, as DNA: TGTGCCACCTCCGGGGGGGCCTACACAGATACGCAGTATTTT. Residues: CATSGGAYTDTQYF.

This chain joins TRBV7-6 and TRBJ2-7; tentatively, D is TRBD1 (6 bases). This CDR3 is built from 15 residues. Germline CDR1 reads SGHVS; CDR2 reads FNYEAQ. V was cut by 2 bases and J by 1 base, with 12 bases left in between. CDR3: CASSLKQGSSYEQYF. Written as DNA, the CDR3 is TGTGCCAGCAGCTTAAAGCAGGGGTCTTCCTACGAGCAGTACTTC.

The CDR3 loop reads CASSVVADQPQHF. CDR3 nucleotides: TGTGCCAGCAGCGTAGTTGCAGATCAGCCCCAGCATTTT. The chain couples TRBV9 to TRBJ1-5; D is ambiguous. CDR1 and CDR2 (germline): SGDLS, YYNGEE. This CDR3 spans 13 amino acids. Deletions cut 0 bases from V and 5 bases from J, with 6 bases between.

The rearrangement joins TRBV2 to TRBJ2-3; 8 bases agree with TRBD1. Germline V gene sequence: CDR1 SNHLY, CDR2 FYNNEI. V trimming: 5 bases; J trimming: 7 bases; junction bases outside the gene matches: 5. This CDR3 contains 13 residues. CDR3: CASSSGGGYTQYF. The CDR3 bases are TGTGCCAGCAGTTCAGGGGGCGGGTATACGCAGTATTTT.

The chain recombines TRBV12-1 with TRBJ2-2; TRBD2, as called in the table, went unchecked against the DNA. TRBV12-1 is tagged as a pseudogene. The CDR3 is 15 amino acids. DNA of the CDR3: TGTGCCAGCAGCCGCCGGGACTGGAGGAGCGGGGAGCTGTTTTTT. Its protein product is CASSRRDWRSGELFF.

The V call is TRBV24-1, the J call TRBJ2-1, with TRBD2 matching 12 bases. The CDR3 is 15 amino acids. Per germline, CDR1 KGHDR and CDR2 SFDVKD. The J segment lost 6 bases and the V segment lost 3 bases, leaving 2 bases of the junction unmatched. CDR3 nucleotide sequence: TGTGCCACCAGTGATAGACTAGCGGGAGCCAATGAGCAGTTCTTC. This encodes CATSDRLAGANEQFF.

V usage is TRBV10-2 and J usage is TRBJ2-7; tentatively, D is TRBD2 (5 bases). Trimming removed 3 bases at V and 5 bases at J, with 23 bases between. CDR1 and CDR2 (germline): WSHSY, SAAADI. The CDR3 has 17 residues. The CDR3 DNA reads TGCGCCAGCAGTGACGACTTAGGGAGAGGATTTGAGGACGAGCAGTACTTC. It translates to CASSDDLGRGFEDEQYF.

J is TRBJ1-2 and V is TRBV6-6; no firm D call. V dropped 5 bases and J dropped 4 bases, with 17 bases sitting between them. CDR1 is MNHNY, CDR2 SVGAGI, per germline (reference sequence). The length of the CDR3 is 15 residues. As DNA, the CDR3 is TGTGCCAGCAGTCGATCAGGCCGAGGTGTCTATGGCTACACCTTC. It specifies CASSRSGRGVYGYTF.

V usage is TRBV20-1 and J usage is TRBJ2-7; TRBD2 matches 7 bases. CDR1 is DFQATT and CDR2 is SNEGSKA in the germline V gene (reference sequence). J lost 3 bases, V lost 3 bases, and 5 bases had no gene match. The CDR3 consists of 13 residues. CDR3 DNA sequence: TGCAGTGCTAGTGGCGGGAGTGGCTACGAGCAGTACTTC. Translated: CSASGGSGYEQYF.

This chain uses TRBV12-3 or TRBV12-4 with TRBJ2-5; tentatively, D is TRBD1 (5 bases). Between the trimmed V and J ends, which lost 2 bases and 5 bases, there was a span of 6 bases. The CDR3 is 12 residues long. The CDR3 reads CASSLKGETQYF. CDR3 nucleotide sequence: TGTGCCAGCAGTTTAAAGGGGGAGACCCAGTACTTC.

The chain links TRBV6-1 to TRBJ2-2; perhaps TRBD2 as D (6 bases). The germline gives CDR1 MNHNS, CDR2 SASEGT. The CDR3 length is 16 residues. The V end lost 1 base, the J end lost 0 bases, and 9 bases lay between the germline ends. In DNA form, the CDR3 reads TGTGCCAGCAGTGAAGTGGGAGGTCCGAACACCGGGGAGCTGTTTTTT. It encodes CASSEVGGPNTGELFF.

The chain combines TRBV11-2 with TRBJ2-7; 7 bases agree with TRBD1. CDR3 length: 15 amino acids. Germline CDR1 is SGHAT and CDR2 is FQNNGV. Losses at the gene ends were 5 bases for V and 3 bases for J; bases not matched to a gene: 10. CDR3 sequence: CASSTDRVSLYEQYF. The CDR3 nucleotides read TGTGCCAGCAGCACAGACAGGGTAAGCCTCTACGAGCAGTACTTC.

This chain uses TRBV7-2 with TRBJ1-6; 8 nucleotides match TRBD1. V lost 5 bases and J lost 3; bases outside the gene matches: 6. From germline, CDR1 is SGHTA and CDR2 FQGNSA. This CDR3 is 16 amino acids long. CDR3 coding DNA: TGTGCCAGCAGCCTTAACACAGGGGGCTATAATTCACCCCTCCACTTT. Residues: CASSLNTGGYNSPLHF.

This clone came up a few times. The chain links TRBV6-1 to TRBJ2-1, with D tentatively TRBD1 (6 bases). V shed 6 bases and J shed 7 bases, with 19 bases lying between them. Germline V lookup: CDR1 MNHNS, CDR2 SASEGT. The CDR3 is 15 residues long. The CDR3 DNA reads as TGTGCCAGCAGGGCCAGGGGCGCGTCGAATAATGAGCAGTTCTTC. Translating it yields CASRARGASNNEQFF.

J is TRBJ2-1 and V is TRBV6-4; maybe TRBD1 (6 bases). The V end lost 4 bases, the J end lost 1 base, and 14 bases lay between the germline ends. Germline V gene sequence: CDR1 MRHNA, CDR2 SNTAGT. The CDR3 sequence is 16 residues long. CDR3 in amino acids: CASSVYWGQSYNEQFF. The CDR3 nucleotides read TGTGCCAGCAGTGTATATTGGGGGCAGTCCTACAATGAGCAGTTCTTC.

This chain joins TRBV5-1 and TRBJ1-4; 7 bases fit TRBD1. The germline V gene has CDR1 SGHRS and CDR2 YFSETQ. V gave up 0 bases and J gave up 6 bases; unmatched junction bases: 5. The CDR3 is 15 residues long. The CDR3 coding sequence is TGCGCCAGCAGCTTGGCAGCCAGGGGGGATGAAAAACTGTTTTTT. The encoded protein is CASSLAARGDEKLFF.

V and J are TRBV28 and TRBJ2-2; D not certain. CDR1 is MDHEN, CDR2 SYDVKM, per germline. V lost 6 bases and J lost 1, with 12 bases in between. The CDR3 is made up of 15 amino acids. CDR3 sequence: CASRPHSQNTGELFF. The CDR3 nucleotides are TGTGCCAGCAGACCTCATAGCCAGAACACCGGGGAGCTGTTTTTT.

CDR3: CASRLGLAGKETQYF. The CDR3 DNA is TGTGCCAGCAGACTCGGACTAGCGGGAAAAGAGACCCAGTACTTC. The chain has TRBV27 and TRBJ2-5, with 12 bases that match TRBD2. The CDR3 runs 15 residues. V lost 6 bases, J lost 3 bases, and 5 bases stayed unmatched. Germline-derived CDR1 and CDR2 are MNHEY and SMNVEV (reference sequence).

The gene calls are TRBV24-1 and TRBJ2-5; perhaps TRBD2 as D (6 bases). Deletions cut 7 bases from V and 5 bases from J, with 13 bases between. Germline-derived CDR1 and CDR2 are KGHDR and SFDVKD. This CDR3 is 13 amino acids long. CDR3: CATSDGGMETQYF. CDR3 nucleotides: TGTGCCACCAGCGACGGGGGAATGGAGACCCAGTACTTC.

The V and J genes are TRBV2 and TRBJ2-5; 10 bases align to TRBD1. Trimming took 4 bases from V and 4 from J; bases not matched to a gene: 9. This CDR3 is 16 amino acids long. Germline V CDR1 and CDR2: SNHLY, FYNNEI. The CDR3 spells CASSGGQGSIGETQYF. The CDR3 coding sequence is TGTGCCAGCAGTGGGGGACAGGGGAGTATTGGAGAGACCCAGTACTTC.